The next 10 T cell receptor beta chains were all read from a single sample in a study of cytotoxic CD8 clonotypes in ibrutinib-treated CLL. Measured with immunoSEQ multiplex PCR; TCRdb has only the in-frame clones, and not every one. The data show 15,000 or so clones, roughly three fifths seen once. This specimen was PBMCs, taken after 12 months of ibrutinib treatment. All receptors come from a human donor with chronic lymphocytic leukemia.

CDR3 nucleotide sequence: TGCGCCAGCAGCTTGGAGGGCAGGGGTGGGGCAGATACGCAGTATTTT. Its translation: CASSLEGRGGADTQYF. This rearrangement joins TRBV5-1 to TRBJ2-3, with a weak D call TRBD1 (6 bases). Germline CDR1 SGHRS, CDR2 YFSETQ. CDR3 length: 16 residues. V lost 0 bases and J 4 bases, leaving 15 bases between the germline ends.

The CDR3 coding sequence is TGTGCCATCAGTGATCGTAGCGATGAGCAGTTCTTC. It yields the protein CAISDRSDEQFF. The gene calls are TRBV10-3 and TRBJ2-1; tentatively, D is TRBD2 (5 bases). The germline V gene encodes CDR1 ENHRY and CDR2 SYGVKD. The V end was cut by 3 bases, the J end by 8 bases, with 8 bases between. This CDR3 has 12 amino acids.

This chain uses TRBV28 with TRBJ2-5, with TRBD1 matching 8 bases. V shed 2 bases and J 2 bases; nucleotides not matched to a gene: 4. Germline V CDR1 and CDR2: MDHEN, SYDVKM. This CDR3 is 15 amino acids long. CDR3 sequence (DNA): TGTGCCAGCAGTTTACCCTACAGGGGGCAAGAGACCCAGTACTTC. Translation: CASSLPYRGQETQYF. The complete variable domain, with remaining parts taken from reference TRBV28 and TRBJ2-5, reads DVKVTQSSRYLVKRTGEKVFLECVQDMDHENMFWYRQDPGLGLRLIYFSYDVKMKEKGDIPEGYSVSREKKERFSLILESASTNQTSMYLCASSLPYRGQETQYFGPGTRLLVL.

This clone was observed a handful of times. V is TRBV7-8 and J is TRBJ2-6; 10 positions match TRBD2. V lost 4 bases and J lost 2; bases outside the gene matches: 2. The germline V gene has CDR1 SGHVS and CDR2 FQNEAQ. CDR3 length: 16 amino acids. The CDR3 DNA sequence: TGTGCCAGCAGCTCTCTAGCGGGAGCTGGGGCCAACGTCCTGACTTTC. Translated, it gives CASSSLAGAGANVLTF. The complete variable domain, with remaining parts taken from reference TRBV7-8 and TRBJ2-6, reads GAGVSQSPRYKVAKRGQDVALRCDPISGHVSLFWYQQALGQGPEFLTYFQNEAQLDKSGLPSDRFFAERPEGSVSTLKIQRTQQEDSAVYLCASSSLAGAGANVLTFGAGSRLTVL.

The rearrangement joins TRBV4-1 to TRBJ2-7; possibly TRBD2 for D (6 bases). V lost 3 bases and J 3 bases, leaving 9 bases between the germline ends. This CDR3 comprises 13 residues. CDR1 and CDR2 from the germline V gene are MGHRA and YSYEKL. The CDR3 spells CASSHLEGYEQYF. The CDR3 DNA sequence: TGCGCCAGCAGCCATCTGGAGGGCTACGAGCAGTACTTC.

This chain connects TRBV5-1 to TRBJ2-3; D remains ambiguous. The germline gives CDR1 SGHRS, CDR2 YFSETQ. The V and J ends lost 4 bases and 2 bases respectively, with 11 bases between them. The CDR3 is 14 amino acids. The CDR3 is CASSELANTDTQYF. The CDR3 region has the DNA TGCGCCAGCAGCGAGTTAGCCAACACAGATACGCAGTATTTT.

This clone was counted a single time. V usage is TRBV2 and J usage is TRBJ2-6; D may be TRBD2 (6 bases). Trimming left V 6 bases short and J 13 bases short, with 16 bases between. The CDR3 runs to 13 residues. Germline assignment: CDR1 SNHLY and CDR2 FYNNEI. The CDR3 here is CASRRDGSWVLTF. Written as DNA, the CDR3 is TGTGCCAGCAGGCGGGACGGGAGCTGGGTCCTGACTTTC. The complete variable domain, with remaining parts taken from reference TRBV2 and TRBJ2-6, reads EPEVTQTPSHQVTQMGQEVILRCVPISNHLYFYWYRQILGQKVEFLVSFYNNEISEKSEIFDDQFSVERPDGSNFTLKIRSTKLEDSAMYFCASRRDGSWVLTFGAGSRLTVL.

J is TRBJ2-5 and V is TRBV9, with TRBD2 matching 11 bases. The CDR3 is made up of 16 amino acids. Germline CDR1 SGDLS, CDR2 YYNGEE. The V gene end was trimmed by 0 bases and the J gene end by 2 bases; junction bases not matched to a gene: 3. The CDR3 nucleotides read TGTGCCAGCAGCGTAGGGCTAGCGGGAGGACAAGAGACCCAGTACTTC. It codes for CASSVGLAGGQETQYF.

The V and J genes are TRBV5-1 and TRBJ1-4; the D gene is possibly TRBD1 (5 bases). Germline loops: CDR1 SGHRS, CDR2 YFSETQ. CDR3 length: 15 residues. V was shortened by 0 bases and J by 3 bases, with 9 bases between the two germline ends. DNA of the CDR3: TGCGCCAGCAGCTTGGCCGGGACCTCTAATGAAAAACTGTTTTTT. As protein: CASSLAGTSNEKLFF.

The chain uses TRBV5-1 and TRBJ1-4; TRBD1 matches 7 bases. Germline CDR1 reads SGHRS; CDR2 reads YFSETQ. This CDR3 has 13 residues. CDR3 loop: CAWLGGLWEKLFF. The DNA for the CDR3 is TGCGCTTGGCTAGGGGGCCTTTGGGAAAAACTGTTTTTT. The entire variable domain, with the rest obtained from reference TRBV5-1 and TRBJ1-4, is as follows: KAGVTQTPRYLIKTRGQQVTLSCSPISGHRSVSWYQQTPGQGLQFLFEYFSETQRNKGNFPGRFSGRQFSNSRSEMNVSTLELGDSALYLCAWLGGLWEKLFFGSGTQLSVL.